These 25 T cell receptor beta chains share one sample of origin, sequenced in a study of cytomegalovirus exposure and HLA in healthy donors (dated by TCRdb to about 2017). Library preparation employed the immunoSEQ multiplex PCR assay. For the multiplex PCR, a mixture combining 60 forward primers for TCR Vbeta segments and 13 reverse primers for TCR Jbeta segments was used. TCRdb limited this immuneACCESS table to in-frame rearrangements with V and J called. A share of clones is missing; checked studies link under half to unresolved V genes, and the rest is unexplained. For this sample there are about 230,000 clones; approximately 90% appear just once. Of the sample, approximately 1% falls within the top ten clones. Sequencing input: PBMCs. These receptors originate from a woman in her late teens or twenties in good health and CMV-seronegative.

V gene TRBV5-4 combines with J gene TRBJ2-7; 8 bases are shared with TRBD2. From germline, CDR1 is SGHNT and CDR2 YYREEE (reference sequence). After removal of 2 bases from V and 0 bases from J, the junction contained 13 bases not matched to a gene. The CDR3 has 18 amino acids. CDR3 nucleotide sequence: TGTGCCAGCAGCTTAGTGGGACTAGAAGAAAAAAGCTCCTACGAGCAGTACTTC. This codes for CASSLVGLEEKSSYEQYF.

The chain uses TRBV7-9 and TRBJ1-1; perhaps TRBD1 as D (5 bases). There are 14 residues in the CDR3. Deletions cut 3 bases from V and 6 bases from J, with 14 bases between. The germline V gene has CDR1 SEHNR and CDR2 FQNEAQ (reference sequence). The CDR3: CASSFGGLTPEAFF. DNA of the CDR3: TGTGCCAGCAGCTTCGGGGGACTGACTCCTGAAGCTTTCTTT.

The rearrangement joins TRBV5-6 to TRBJ1-1; D gene uncertain. Germline V gene lookup returns CDR1 SGHDT and CDR2 YYEEEE. The CDR3 spans 16 residues. V dropped 6 bases and J dropped 0 bases, with 18 bases sitting between them. The CDR3, as DNA: TGTGCCAGCATCTCCCAAGTAGCAGCAATGAACACTGAAGCTTTCTTT. Its protein product is CASISQVAAMNTEAFF.

The J gene is TRBJ1-2, the V gene TRBV30; D uncertain. The germline V gene encodes CDR1 GTSNPN and CDR2 SVGIG (reference sequence). Between the trimmed V and J ends, which lost 3 bases and 2 bases, there was a span of 10 bases. This CDR3 has 13 residues. Here the CDR3 DNA reads TGTGCCTGGAGCAAAAGGGAGAACTATGGCTACACCTTC. It yields the protein CAWSKRENYGYTF.

The genes are TRBV4-1 and TRBJ1-1; no clear D gene. The CDR3 runs 14 residues. Per the germline V gene, CDR1 is MGHRA and CDR2 is YSYEKL. V was trimmed by 1 base and J by 6 bases, leaving 12 bases between them. As DNA, the CDR3 is TGCGCCAGCAGCCAAGTCATGACTAGCCCTGAAGCTTTCTTT. This codes for CASSQVMTSPEAFF.

CDR3 loop: CASQRGQGAYGYTF. The CDR3 DNA sequence: TGTGCCAGCCAAAGGGGACAGGGGGCCTATGGCTACACCTTC. The chain couples TRBV7-9 to TRBJ1-2; TRBD1 matches 12 bases. CDR3 length: 14 amino acids. V dropped 8 bases and J dropped 4; count of bases not matched to a gene: 5. From germline, CDR1 is SEHNR and CDR2 FQNEAQ (reference sequence).

The chain has TRBV30 and TRBJ2-7; TRBD2 aligns across 8 bases. V gave up 0 bases and J gave up 4 bases; unmatched junction bases: 8. Germline V CDR1 and CDR2: GTSNPN, SVGIG (reference sequence). The CDR3 runs 15 residues. Here the CDR3 DNA reads TGTGCCTGGAGTGTACTGCGCGGGAGGTGGTACGAGCAGTACTTC. Amino acids: CAWSVLRGRWYEQYF. Using reference TRBV30 and TRBJ2-7 for the parts outside the CDR3, the full variable domain is SQTIHQWPATLVQPVGSPLSLECTVEGTSNPNLYWYRQAAGRGLQLLFYSVGIGQISSEVPQNLSASRPQDRQFILSSKKLLLSDSGFYLCAWSVLRGRWYEQYFGPGTRLTVT.

The chain is built from TRBV5-1 and TRBJ2-6; D may be TRBD2 (6 bases). The germline V gene has CDR1 SGHRS and CDR2 YFSETQ. The CDR3 contains 17 residues. The V gene lost 0 bases and the J gene lost 4 bases, with 14 bases spanning the gap. The CDR3 nucleotides are TGCGCCAGCAGCTTGGGGTCGGAGGGGCCCGGGGCCAACGTCCTGACTTTC. It yields the protein CASSLGSEGPGANVLTF.

The chain is built from TRBV7-2 and TRBJ1-1; TRBD1 is a possible D gene (5 bases). This CDR3 comprises 18 residues. In germline, CDR1 is SGHTA, CDR2 FQGNSA. Trimming pared 1 base from V and 1 base from J, leaving 19 bases between. DNA for the CDR3: TGTGCCAGCAGCTTAGGCCCGTGGATGGGGAGGGGGAACACTGAAGCTTTCTTT. As protein: CASSLGPWMGRGNTEAFF.

The gene calls are TRBV6-5 and TRBJ1-4, with 11 bases lining up with TRBD1. Germline V CDR1 and CDR2: MNHEY, SVGAGI. The junction had 7 bases not matched to a gene; V was cut back by 6 bases and J by 10 bases. This CDR3 has 14 amino acids. The CDR3 sequence is CASRQGTGGAKLFF. In nucleotides, the CDR3 is TGTGCCAGCAGACAAGGGACAGGGGGGGCAAAACTGTTTTTT.

The chain has TRBV10-3 and TRBJ1-2; D is ambiguous. The CDR3 runs 14 residues. Per germline, CDR1 ENHRY and CDR2 SYGVKD. Trimming left V 3 bases short and J 4 bases short, with 12 bases between. This chain's CDR3 is CAISDSRESYGYTF. The CDR3 region has the DNA TGTGCCATCAGTGACTCACGGGAGTCCTATGGCTACACCTTC.

The V gene is TRBV7-6, the J gene TRBJ2-2; 8 bases match TRBD2. V was pared by 2 bases and J by 2 bases, with 1 base of the junction left unmatched. The CDR3 runs 15 residues. CDR1 and CDR2 from the germline V gene are SGHVS and FNYEAQ. In DNA, the CDR3 is TGTGCCAGCAGCTTAATAGCGGGAAACACCGGGGAGCTGTTTTTT. Residues: CASSLIAGNTGELFF.

The chain links TRBV29-1 to TRBJ2-1; 7 positions match TRBD2. Germline V CDR1 and CDR2: SQVTM, ANQGSEA. Trimming took 7 bases from V and 6 from J; bases not matched to a gene: 6. The CDR3 runs to 12 residues. CDR3 amino acids: CSARRGFNEQFF. CDR3 bases: TGCAGCGCTAGGCGGGGGTTCAATGAGCAGTTCTTC.

The chain is built from TRBV9 and TRBJ2-3, with TRBD2 identical over 8 bases. CDR1 is SGDLS and CDR2 is YYNGEE in the germline V gene. V was clipped by 3 bases and J by 4 bases; unmatched bases: 16. This CDR3 has 18 amino acids. The CDR3, as DNA: TGTGCCAGCAGCGAAAATCCGCTTTATAGCGGGGACGCAGATACGCAGTATTTT. The encoded protein is CASSENPLYSGDADTQYF.

The V and J genes are TRBV4-1 and TRBJ2-7, with 7 bases lining up with TRBD1. In germline, CDR1 is MGHRA, CDR2 YSYEKL. This CDR3 has 17 amino acids. The V gene end was trimmed by 5 bases and the J gene end by 2 bases; junction bases not matched to a gene: 15. The CDR3 loop reads CASSSRRTGVGTYEQYF. The CDR3 DNA sequence: TGCGCCAGCAGCTCACGCCGAACAGGGGTGGGGACCTACGAGCAGTACTTC.

The chain carries TRBV7-9 and TRBJ1-1; no firm D call. Germline loops: CDR1 SEHNR, CDR2 FQNEAQ (reference sequence). The CDR3 has 12 residues. V was cut by 3 bases and J by 6 bases, with 8 bases left in between. The CDR3 spells CASSFPGPEAFF. The CDR3 DNA sequence: TGTGCCAGCAGCTTCCCGGGTCCTGAAGCTTTCTTT.

This clone has only one observation. CDR3: CATSTGGDYGYTF. CDR3 DNA: TGTGCCACCTCGACAGGGGGGGACTATGGCTACACCTTC. The chain uses TRBV15 and TRBJ1-2; 9 nucleotides align to TRBD1. The V gene end was trimmed by 8 bases and the J gene end by 3 bases; junction bases not matched to a gene: 4. CDR3 length: 13 amino acids. CDR1 is LNHNV, CDR2 YYDKDF, per germline (reference sequence).

The rearrangement links TRBV6-5 to TRBJ2-7, with a tentative D call TRBD1 (5 bases). Trimming removed 6 bases from V and 4 bases from J, with 13 bases in between. The CDR3 has 13 amino acids. CDR1 is MNHEY, CDR2 SVGAGI, per germline. CDR3 in amino acids: CASSQGLGYEQYF. The DNA of the CDR3 is TGTGCCAGCAGCCAGGGTTTGGGGTACGAGCAGTACTTC.

This clone was recorded once. The chain carries TRBV4-1 and TRBJ2-3, with unresolved D. Trimming stripped 0 bases from V and 0 bases from J, with 16 bases between. In germline, CDR1 is MGHRA, CDR2 YSYEKL. The CDR3 runs 18 residues. CDR3 loop: CASSQDLNLVKSTDTQYF. The CDR3, as DNA: TGCGCCAGCAGCCAAGATCTGAACCTAGTCAAGAGCACAGATACGCAGTATTTT.

This chain connects TRBV11-2 to TRBJ1-1, with D unresolved. Trimming removed 5 bases at V and 4 bases at J, with 20 bases between. The CDR3 is made up of 16 amino acids. CDR1 is SGHAT and CDR2 is FQNNGV in the germline V gene. In DNA, the CDR3 is TGTGCCAGCAGCCCAAGGACGGGAAAAGGAGTCACTGAAGCTTTCTTT. This encodes CASSPRTGKGVTEAFF. The whole variable domain, filled in from reference TRBV11-2 and TRBJ1-1, reads EAGVAQSPRYKIIEKRQSVAFWCNPISGHATLYWYQQILGQGPKLLIQFQNNGVVDDSQLPKDRFSAERLKGVDSTLKIQPAKLEDSAVYLCASSPRTGKGVTEAFFGQGTRLTVV.

V is TRBV4-1 and J is TRBJ1-2, with D maybe TRBD1 (6 bases). V lost 0 bases and J lost 9, with 17 bases in between. Per germline, CDR1 MGHRA and CDR2 YSYEKL. The CDR3 consists of 15 residues. The CDR3 DNA is TGCGCCAGCAGCCAAGAAGACAGGATCTATGGTAGCTACACCTTC. It yields the protein CASSQEDRIYGSYTF.

The gene calls are TRBV11-2 and TRBJ2-1, with D possibly TRBD2 on 5 matching bases. The CDR3 consists of 13 residues. V lost 8 bases, J lost 4 bases, and 12 bases lay in between. From germline, CDR1 is SGHAT and CDR2 FQNNGV. The CDR3 is CASGRRAYNEQFF. The CDR3 DNA is TGTGCCAGCGGCCGGCGGGCATACAATGAGCAGTTCTTC.

On this clone itself: Other DNA sequences in the same sample also yield this CDR3. The chain carries TRBV18 and TRBJ1-1; a weak D match, TRBD1 (6 bases). Germline lookup yields CDR1 KGHSH and CDR2 LQKENI. V was cut by 2 bases and J by 1 base, with 8 bases left in between. The length of the CDR3 is 14 residues. In DNA, the CDR3 is TGTGCCAGCTCACCAGGACAGTGGAACACTGAAGCTTTCTTT. Translation: CASSPGQWNTEAFF.

The chain joins TRBV7-2 to TRBJ2-7; 16 nucleotides line up with TRBD2. The length of the CDR3 is 16 residues. Per germline, CDR1 SGHTA and CDR2 FQGNSA. J was trimmed by 7 bases and V by 4 bases; bases with no gene match: 7. CDR3 DNA sequence: TGTGCCAGCAGCTCAGGGACTAGCGGGAGGGAGGAGGAGCAGTACTTC. It specifies CASSSGTSGREEEQYF.

The chain combines TRBV29-1 with TRBJ2-1, with 8 bases lining up with TRBD2. CDR1 is SQVTM and CDR2 is ANQGSEA in the germline V gene. The junction had 8 bases not matched to a gene; V was cut back by 2 bases and J by 5 bases. The CDR3 is 15 amino acids. The CDR3: CSVELPGTRNNEQFF. The CDR3 coding sequence is TGCAGCGTTGAACTCCCGGGGACTAGAAACAATGAGCAGTTCTTC.